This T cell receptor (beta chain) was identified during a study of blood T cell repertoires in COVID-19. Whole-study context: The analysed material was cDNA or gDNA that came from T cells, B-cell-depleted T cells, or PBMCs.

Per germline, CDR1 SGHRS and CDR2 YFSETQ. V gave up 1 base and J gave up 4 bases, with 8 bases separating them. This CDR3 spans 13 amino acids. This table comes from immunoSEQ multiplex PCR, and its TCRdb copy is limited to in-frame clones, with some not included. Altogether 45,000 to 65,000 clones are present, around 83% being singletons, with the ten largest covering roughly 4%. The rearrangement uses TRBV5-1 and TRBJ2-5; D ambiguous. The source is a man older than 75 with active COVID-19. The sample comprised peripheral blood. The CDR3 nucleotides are TGCGCCAGCAGCTTGAGGTCGGGAGAGACCCAGTACTTC. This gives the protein CASSLRSGETQYF.